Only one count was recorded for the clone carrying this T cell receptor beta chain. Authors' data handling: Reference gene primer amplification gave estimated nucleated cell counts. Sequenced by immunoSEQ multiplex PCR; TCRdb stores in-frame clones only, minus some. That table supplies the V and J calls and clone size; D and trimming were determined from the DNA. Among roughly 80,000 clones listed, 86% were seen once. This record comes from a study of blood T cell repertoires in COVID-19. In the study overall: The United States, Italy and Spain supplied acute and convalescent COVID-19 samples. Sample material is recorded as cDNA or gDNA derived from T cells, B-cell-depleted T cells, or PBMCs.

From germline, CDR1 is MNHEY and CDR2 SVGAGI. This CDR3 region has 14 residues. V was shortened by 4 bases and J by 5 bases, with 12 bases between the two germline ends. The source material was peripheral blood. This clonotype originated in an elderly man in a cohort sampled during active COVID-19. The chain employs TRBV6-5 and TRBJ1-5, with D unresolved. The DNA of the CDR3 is TGTGCCAGCAGTTCCAGCCCCAGGCATCAGCCCCAGCATTTT. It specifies CASSSSPRHQPQHF.